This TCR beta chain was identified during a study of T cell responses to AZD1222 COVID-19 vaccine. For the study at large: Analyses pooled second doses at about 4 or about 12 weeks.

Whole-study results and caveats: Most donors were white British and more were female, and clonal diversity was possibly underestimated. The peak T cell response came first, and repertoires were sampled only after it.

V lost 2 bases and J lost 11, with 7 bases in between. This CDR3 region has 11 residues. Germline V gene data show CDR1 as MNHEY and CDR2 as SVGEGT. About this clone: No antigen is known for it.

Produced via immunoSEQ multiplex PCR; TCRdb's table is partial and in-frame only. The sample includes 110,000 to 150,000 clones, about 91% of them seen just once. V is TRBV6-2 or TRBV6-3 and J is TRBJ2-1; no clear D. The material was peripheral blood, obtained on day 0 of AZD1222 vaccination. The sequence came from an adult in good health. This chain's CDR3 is CASSYGPQQFF. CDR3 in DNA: TGTGCCAGCAGTTACGGTCCCCAGCAGTTCTTC.